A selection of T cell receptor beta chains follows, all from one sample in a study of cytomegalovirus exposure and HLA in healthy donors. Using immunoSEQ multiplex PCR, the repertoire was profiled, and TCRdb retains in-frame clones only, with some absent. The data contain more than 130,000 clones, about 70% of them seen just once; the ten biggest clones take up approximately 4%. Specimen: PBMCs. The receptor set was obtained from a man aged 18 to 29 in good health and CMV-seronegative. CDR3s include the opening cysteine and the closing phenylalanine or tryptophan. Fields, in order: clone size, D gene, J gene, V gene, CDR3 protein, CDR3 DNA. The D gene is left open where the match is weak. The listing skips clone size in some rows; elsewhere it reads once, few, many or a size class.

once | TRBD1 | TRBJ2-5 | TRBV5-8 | CASSFRDRGDRETQYF | TGTGCCAGCAGCTTCCGGGACAGGGGAGACCGGGAGACCCAGTACTTC
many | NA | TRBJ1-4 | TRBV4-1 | CASSQEAREGEKLFF | TGCGCCAGCAGCCAAGAAGCCAGGGAGGGAGAAAAACTGTTTTTT
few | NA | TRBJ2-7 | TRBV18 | CASSPGTYEQYF | TGTGCCAGCTCCCCCGGGACCTACGAGCAGTACTTC
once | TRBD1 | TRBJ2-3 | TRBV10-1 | CASSEPGQGYTDTQYF | TGCGCCAGCAGTGAGCCGGGACAGGGGTACACAGATACGCAGTATTTT
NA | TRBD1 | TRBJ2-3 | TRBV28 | CASSLFAGRGSADTQYF | TGTGCCAGCAGTTTATTTGCGGGCAGGGGGTCGGCAGATACGCAGTATTTT
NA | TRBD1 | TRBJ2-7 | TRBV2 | CASSEAGQGYYEQYF | TGTGCCAGCAGTGAAGCGGGACAGGGGTACTACGAGCAGTACTTC
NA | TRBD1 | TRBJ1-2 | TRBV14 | CASSHRQGLIYGYTF | TGTGCCAGCAGCCATCGACAGGGATTGATTTATGGCTACACCTTC
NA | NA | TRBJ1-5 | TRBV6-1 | CASSERRQTGQPQHF | TGTGCCAGCAGTGAAAGGCGACAGACCGGTCAGCCCCAGCATTTT
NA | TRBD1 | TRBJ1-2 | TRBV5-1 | CASSPLPGQENYGYTF | TGCGCCAGCAGCCCTCTCCCGGGACAGGAAAACTATGGCTACACCTTC
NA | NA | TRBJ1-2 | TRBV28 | CASSLIHTGYGYTF | TGTGCCAGCAGTCTTATCCATACAGGCTATGGCTACACCTTC
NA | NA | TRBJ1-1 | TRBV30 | CAWSVLQSGGTEAFF | TGTGCCTGGAGTGTCCTCCAGTCCGGGGGCACTGAAGCTTTCTTT
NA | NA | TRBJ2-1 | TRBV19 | CASKGGGDLNEQFF | TGTGCCAGTAAAGGGGGAGGGGATTTAAATGAGCAGTTCTTC
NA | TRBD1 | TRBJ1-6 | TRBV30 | CAWTEQGTFNSPLHF | TGTGCCTGGACCGAACAGGGGACTTTTAATTCACCCCTCCACTTT
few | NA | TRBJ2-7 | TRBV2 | CASSYYEQYF | TGTGCCAGCAGCTACTACGAGCAGTACTTC
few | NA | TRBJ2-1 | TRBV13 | CASSLKAQSSYNEQFF | TGTGCCAGCAGCTTAAAAGCGCAGAGCTCCTACAATGAGCAGTTCTTC
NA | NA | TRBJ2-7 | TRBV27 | CASSRGADLFYEQYF | TGTGCCAGCAGCCGGGGGGCCGACTTGTTCTACGAGCAGTACTTC
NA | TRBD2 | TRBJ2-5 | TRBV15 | CATSREAGLAGVEGFRETQYF | TGTGCCACCAGCAGAGAGGCGGGACTAGCGGGAGTAGAGGGCTTCAGAGAGACCCAGTACTTC
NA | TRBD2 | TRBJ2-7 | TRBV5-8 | CASSLVMRTSGKYEQYF | TGTGCCAGCAGCTTGGTGATGCGGACTAGCGGGAAGTACGAGCAGTACTTC
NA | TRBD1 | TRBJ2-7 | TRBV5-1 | CASSSEGRGQGYEQYF | TGCGCCAGCAGCTCGGAAGGCAGGGGACAGGGGTACGAGCAGTACTTC
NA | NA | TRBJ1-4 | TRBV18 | CASSPYALGGTGEEKLFF | TGTGCCAGCTCACCCTATGCGCTAGGAGGGACGGGTGAAGAAAAACTGTTTTTT
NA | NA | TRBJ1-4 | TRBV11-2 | CASSPGVWHQRSEKLFF | TGTGCCAGCAGCCCGGGAGTGTGGCATCAGCGTAGTGAAAAACTGTTTTTT
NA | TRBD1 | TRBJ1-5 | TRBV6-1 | CASNGQGSNQPQHF | TGTGCCAGCAACGGACAGGGTAGCAATCAGCCCCAGCATTTT
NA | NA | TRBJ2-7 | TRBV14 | CASSQVRGQPYEQYF | TGTGCCAGCAGCCAAGTTCGCGGACAGCCCTACGAGCAGTACTTC
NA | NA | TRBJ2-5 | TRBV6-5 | CASSRGTPRETQYF | TGTGCCAGCAGCCGGGGGACTCCCCGGGAGACCCAGTACTTC
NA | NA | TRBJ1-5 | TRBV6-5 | CASSLGVNQPQHF | TGTGCCAGCAGTTTAGGGGTGAATCAGCCCCAGCATTTT
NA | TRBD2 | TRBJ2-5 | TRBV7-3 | CASSLAGTSGGTNQETQYF | TGTGCCAGCAGCCTAGCCGGGACTAGCGGGGGGACTAACCAAGAGACCCAGTACTTC
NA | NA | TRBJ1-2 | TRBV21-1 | CASSLGGGYTF | TGTGCCAGCAGCCTCGGGGGTGGCTACACCTTC
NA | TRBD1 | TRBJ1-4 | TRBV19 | CASSRRGQRNEKLFF | TGTGCCAGTAGTAGACGGGGACAGAGAAATGAAAAACTGTTTTTT
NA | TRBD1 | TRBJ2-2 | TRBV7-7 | CASSLVVGQANTGELFF | TGTGCCAGCAGCTTAGTGGTGGGACAGGCGAACACCGGGGAGCTGTTTTTT
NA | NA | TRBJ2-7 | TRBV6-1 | CASSDTGFREQYF | TGTGCCAGCAGTGACACAGGGTTCCGCGAGCAGTACTTC
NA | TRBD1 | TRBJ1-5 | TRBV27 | CASSLSGGYQPQHF | TGTGCCAGCAGTTTATCAGGGGGCTATCAGCCCCAGCATTTT
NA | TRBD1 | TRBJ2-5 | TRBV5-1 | CASSGQGEETQYF | TGCGCCAGCAGTGGACAGGGAGAAGAGACCCAGTACTTC
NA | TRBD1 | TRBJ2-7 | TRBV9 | CASSVGTGRYEQYF | TGTGCCAGCAGCGTGGGGACAGGGAGGTACGAGCAGTACTTC
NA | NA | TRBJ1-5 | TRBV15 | CATSSDRVRSNQPQHF | TGTGCCACCAGCAGCGACAGAGTGAGGAGCAATCAGCCCCAGCATTTT
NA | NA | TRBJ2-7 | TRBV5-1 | CASSPLSGNYEQYF | TGCGCCAGCAGCCCATTGTCAGGGAACTACGAGCAGTACTTC
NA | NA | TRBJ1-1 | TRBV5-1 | CASSHGSFEGEAFF | TGCGCCAGCAGCCACGGAAGCTTTGAGGGTGAAGCTTTCTTT
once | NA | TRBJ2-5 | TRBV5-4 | CASIKDRGQETQYF | TGTGCCAGCATAAAAGACAGAGGCCAAGAGACCCAGTACTTC
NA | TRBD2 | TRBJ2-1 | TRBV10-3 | CAIRLAGGRASNEQFF | TGTGCCATCAGGCTAGCGGGGGGGCGTGCAAGCAATGAGCAGTTCTTC
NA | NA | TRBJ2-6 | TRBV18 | CASSPPTGLLGGANVLTF | TGTGCCAGCTCACCGCCTACAGGGCTTCTTGGAGGGGCCAACGTCCTGACTTTC
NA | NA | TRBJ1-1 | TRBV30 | CAWSVGSGNTEAFF | TGTGCCTGGAGTGTAGGTAGCGGGAACACTGAAGCTTTCTTT
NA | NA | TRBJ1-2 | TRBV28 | CASRATGIAGRGYTF | TGTGCCAGCAGGGCTACAGGGATAGCGGGTCGGGGCTACACCTTC
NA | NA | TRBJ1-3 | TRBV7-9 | CASSLGQPLSGNTIYF | TGTGCCAGCAGCTTAGGACAGCCACTCTCTGGAAACACCATATATTTT
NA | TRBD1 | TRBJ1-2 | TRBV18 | CASSRYRDRGADGYTF | TGTGCCAGCTCACGTTACCGGGACAGGGGCGCCGATGGCTACACCTTC